This T cell receptor beta chain was identified in a study of human T cells and chemical hapten exposure. The overall study: Sensitization involved placing 2% DPC onto a roughly 2 cm by roughly 2 cm region of upper inner arm skin. A mostly female patient group had alopecia areata, totalis or universalis.

TCRdb itself ran the RACE reads through MiXCR, one entry per CDR3 protein. The repertoire holds around 110,000 distinct CDR3 sequences, less than 15% seen once, with 1.6% in the top ten. This clonotype came up a few times. J gave up 2 bases and V 5 bases, and 2 bases lay outside the gene matches. The CDR3 has 14 amino acids. Germline assignment: CDR1 SGHVS and CDR2 FNYEAQ. Time point given: pre-sensitization, week 0. The treatment: therapeutic diphenylcyclopropenone sensitization with weekly scalp DPC. The sample in question was whole blood, obtained in connection with sensitization to the hapten diphenylcyclopropenone (DPC). This TCR derives from a woman aged 50 to 65 with alopecia areata. Some clones in this sample may be carry-over from other donors' samples. The V and J genes are TRBV7-6 and TRBJ2-1; TRBD1 agrees at 8 bases. The CDR3 here is CASSRTGTYNEQFF. DNA of the CDR3: TGTGCCAGCAGCCGGACAGGGACCTACAATGAGCAGTTCTTC.